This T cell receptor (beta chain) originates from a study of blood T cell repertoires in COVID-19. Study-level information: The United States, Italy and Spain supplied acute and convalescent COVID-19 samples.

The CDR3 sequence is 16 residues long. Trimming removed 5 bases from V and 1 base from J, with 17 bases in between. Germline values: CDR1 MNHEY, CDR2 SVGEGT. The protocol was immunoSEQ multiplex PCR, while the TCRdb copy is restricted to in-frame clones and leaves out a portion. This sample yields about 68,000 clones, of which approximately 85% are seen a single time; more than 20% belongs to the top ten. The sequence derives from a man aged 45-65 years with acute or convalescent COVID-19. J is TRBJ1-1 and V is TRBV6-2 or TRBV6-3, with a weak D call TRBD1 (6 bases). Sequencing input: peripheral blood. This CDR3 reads CASSQGFAAANTEAFF. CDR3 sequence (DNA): TGTGCCAGCAGTCAGGGGTTTGCCGCGGCGAACACTGAAGCTTTCTTT.